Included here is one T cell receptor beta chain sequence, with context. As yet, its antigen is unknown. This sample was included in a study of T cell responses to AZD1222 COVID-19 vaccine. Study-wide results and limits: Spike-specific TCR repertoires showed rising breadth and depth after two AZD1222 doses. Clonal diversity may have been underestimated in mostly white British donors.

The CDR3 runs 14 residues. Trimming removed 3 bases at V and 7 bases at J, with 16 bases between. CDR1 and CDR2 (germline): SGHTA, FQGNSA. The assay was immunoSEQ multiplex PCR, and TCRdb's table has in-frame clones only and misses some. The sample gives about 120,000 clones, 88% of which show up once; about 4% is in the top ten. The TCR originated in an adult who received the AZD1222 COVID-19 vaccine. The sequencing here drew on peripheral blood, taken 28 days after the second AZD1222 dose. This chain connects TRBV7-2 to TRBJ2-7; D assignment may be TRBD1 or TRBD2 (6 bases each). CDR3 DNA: TGTGCCAGCAGCTTTCGAAGGGAAGGGGGGGAGCAGTACTTC. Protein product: CASSFRREGGEQYF.